The clone carrying this T cell receptor (beta chain) was detected ten times or more. Its target is not known. The authors used template switching to add a universal primer site and gave cDNA unique molecular identifiers. TCRdb reanalysed the 5' RACE reads using MiXCR and keeps one entry per CDR3 protein. The sample holds 600,000 to 700,000 distinct CDR3 sequences; around 20% are singletons and the top ten take around 4.5%. The source of the sample is a study of identical twins. Germline assignment: CDR1 DFQATT and CDR2 SNEGSKA (reference sequence). Trimming took 3 bases from V and 4 from J, leaving 7 bases between them. The CDR3 totals 12 residues. Points from the study as a whole: Invariant populations such as MAIT and iNKT cells could partly muddle zero-insertion analyses. Within cord blood, abundant beta clonotypes carried fewer insertions, but memory repertoires showed no such trend.

The sample also formed part of further work on T cells expressing NK-cell markers. As reported in that work: These clonotypes additionally ranked first within the CD3+CD56-NKG2C+ fraction of several donors.

The chain is built from TRBV20-1 and TRBJ2-1; D remains ambiguous. The material sequenced was PBMCs. This receptor was taken from a woman younger than 30 in good health. The CDR3 bases are TGCAGTGCTAGTCAGGAGTACAATGAGCAGTTCTTC. Translation gives CSASQEYNEQFF.